Each of the 19 T cell receptor beta chains below was sequenced from the same sample in a study of blood T cell repertoires in COVID-19. Measured with immunoSEQ multiplex PCR; TCRdb has only the in-frame clones, and not every one. This sample yields a few hundred thousand clones, of which around 83% are seen a single time; 7.5% to 10% belongs to the top ten. The sample taken for sequencing was peripheral blood. These receptors were taken from a man older than 75 with acute or convalescent COVID-19.

The chain employs TRBV5-1 and TRBJ2-5; 8 bases are shared with TRBD2. The CDR3 runs 18 residues. Germline CDR1 is SGHRS and CDR2 is YFSETQ. V shed 4 bases, J shed 1 base, and the junction held 15 bases outside the gene matches. CDR3 region: CASSIGLAGAVLQETQYF. The CDR3 coding sequence is TGCGCCAGCAGCATTGGGCTAGCGGGTGCCGTCCTCCAAGAGACCCAGTACTTC.

The V call is TRBV6-5, the J call TRBJ1-6; TRBD1 is a possible D gene (6 bases). CDR3 length: 15 residues. V was shortened by 6 bases and J by 6 bases, with 15 bases between the two germline ends. Germline V gives CDR1 MNHEY, CDR2 SVGAGI. The chain's CDR3 is CASSFYRDSNSPLHF. In DNA form, the CDR3 reads TGTGCCAGCAGCTTCTACAGGGATAGTAATTCACCCCTCCACTTT.

This chain connects TRBV3-1 (or the pseudogene TRBV3-2) to TRBJ2-7, with D perhaps TRBD2 (5 bases). Trimming took off 0 bases at V and 6 bases at J, with 12 bases between the two ends. This CDR3 region has 14 residues. The V gene's germline CDR1 is LGHDT and CDR2 YNNKEL (reference sequence). DNA for the CDR3: TGTGCCAGCAGCCAAGATAGCGTGGAGCGCGAGCAGTACTTC. Its translation is CASSQDSVEREQYF.

The chain employs TRBV5-4 and TRBJ2-3, with a weak D call TRBD1 (5 bases). V was shortened by 0 bases and J by 2 bases, with 10 bases between the two germline ends. Germline V gene lookup returns CDR1 SGHNT and CDR2 YYREEE (reference sequence). CDR3 length: 15 amino acids. DNA of the CDR3: TGTGCCAGCAGCTTGGTAGGACACAACACAGATACGCAGTATTTT. This gives the protein CASSLVGHNTDTQYF.

V gene TRBV5-1 combines with J gene TRBJ1-3, with unresolved D. Germline loops: CDR1 SGHRS, CDR2 YFSETQ. The CDR3 extends over 16 amino acids. Between the trimmed V and J ends, which lost 0 bases and 0 bases, there was a span of 10 bases. The CDR3 here is CASSLAERASGNTIYF. CDR3 sequence (DNA): TGCGCCAGCAGCTTGGCCGAGAGAGCCTCTGGAAACACCATATATTTT.

The V and J genes are TRBV10-1 and TRBJ2-7, with 7 bases matching TRBD1. Germline lookup yields CDR1 WNHNN and CDR2 SYGVQD (reference sequence). CDR3 length equals 13 residues. The V segment lost 6 bases and the J segment 0 bases; nucleotides outside the gene matches: 2. The CDR3 DNA sequence: TGCGCCAGCAGCCGGGACAGCTCCTACGAGCAGTACTTC. Amino acids: CASSRDSSYEQYF.

The chain is built from TRBV19 and TRBJ2-7; D might be TRBD1 (6 bases). Trimming took off 2 bases at V and 4 bases at J, with 9 bases between the two ends. CDR3 size: 13 residues. The germline CDR1 and CDR2 sequences are LNHDA and SQIVND (reference sequence). CDR3 nucleotide sequence: TGTGCCAGTAGTATATTACAGGGTTACGAGCAGTACTTC. Translation gives CASSILQGYEQYF.

This clone appeared once. The V call is TRBV30, the J call TRBJ2-1, with TRBD1 identical over 11 bases. The V gene's germline CDR1 is GTSNPN and CDR2 SVGIG (reference sequence). This CDR3 has 15 residues. Trimming took 0 bases from V and 6 from J; bases not matched to a gene: 4. The CDR3 region is CAWSVRDRGINEQFF. As DNA, the CDR3 is TGTGCCTGGAGTGTAAGGGACAGGGGGATCAATGAGCAGTTCTTC.

The chain links TRBV6-5 to TRBJ2-7; D is unresolved. The CDR3 covers 12 residues. The V end lost 7 bases, the J end lost 0 bases, and 7 bases lay between the germline ends. The germline V gene has CDR1 MNHEY and CDR2 SVGAGI. CDR3 region: CASTYSSYEQYF. CDR3 coding DNA: TGTGCCAGCACCTACAGCTCCTACGAGCAGTACTTC.

The chain combines TRBV11-2 with TRBJ2-5, with 9 nucleotides matching TRBD2. The germline V gene encodes CDR1 SGHAT and CDR2 FQNNGV. There are 16 residues in the CDR3. With V trimmed by 0 bases and J by 5 bases, 7 bases remained unmatched. The CDR3, as DNA: TGTGCCAGCAGCTTAGAGACGGGCGGGAGGGCGGAGACCCAGTACTTC. Translation: CASSLETGGRAETQYF. The full variable domain, in which reference TRBV11-2 and TRBJ2-5 provide the parts outside the CDR3, is EAGVAQSPRYKIIEKRQSVAFWCNPISGHATLYWYQQILGQGPKLLIQFQNNGVVDDSQLPKDRFSAERLKGVDSTLKIQPAKLEDSAVYLCASSLETGGRAETQYFGPGTRLLVL.

The V call is TRBV6-5, the J call TRBJ2-7; 7 nucleotides match TRBD1. This CDR3 has 12 residues. Per germline, CDR1 MNHEY and CDR2 SVGAGI. The V gene end was trimmed by 10 bases and the J gene end by 4 bases; junction bases not matched to a gene: 7. This CDR3 is CATRTGRYEQYF. The CDR3 DNA reads as TGTGCCACCAGGACAGGAAGATACGAGCAGTACTTC.

Only one count was recorded for this clone. V gene TRBV24-1 combines with J gene TRBJ1-1; 8 bases map to TRBD1. The germline gives CDR1 KGHDR, CDR2 SFDVKD. CDR3 length equals 14 residues. With 4 bases clipped from V and 4 bases from J, the junction kept 4 bases outside the gene matches. The CDR3 spells CATSDPGTGTEAFF. The CDR3 DNA sequence: TGTGCCACCAGTGACCCGGGGACAGGCACTGAAGCTTTCTTT.

CDR3 protein: CASSWTGNAGNTIYF. The CDR3 nucleotides are TGTGCCAGCAGCTGGACAGGGAATGCTGGAAACACCATATATTTT. The chain is built from TRBV28 and TRBJ1-3, with TRBD1 matching 8 bases. CDR3 size: 15 residues. Trimming removed 6 bases from V and 2 bases from J; junction bases left unmatched: 6. Germline lookup yields CDR1 MDHEN and CDR2 SYDVKM.

This chain joins TRBV5-1 and TRBJ1-4; possible D gene TRBD1, 6 bases. Looked up from germline, CDR1 is SGHRS and CDR2 is YFSETQ. The CDR3 length is 14 residues. Trimming left V 5 bases short and J 8 bases short, with 16 bases between. In nucleotides, the CDR3 is TGCGCCAGCAGTATCCAGGGGATCGGAGAAAAACTGTTTTTT. This translates into CASSIQGIGEKLFF.

The chain is built from TRBV30 and TRBJ2-4; 7 bases are a match to TRBD1. Germline V gives CDR1 GTSNPN, CDR2 SVGIG (reference sequence). Losses at the gene ends were 6 bases for V and 0 bases for J; bases not matched to a gene: 14. CDR3 size: 17 residues. CDR3 coding DNA: TGTGCCTGTCAACCCCCGGGACAGAGCCTAGCCAAAAACATTCAGTACTTC. This sequence encodes CACQPPGQSLAKNIQYF. Supplemented by reference TRBV30 and TRBJ2-4, the full variable domain reads SQTIHQWPATLVQPVGSPLSLECTVEGTSNPNLYWYRQAAGRGLQLLFYSVGIGQISSEVPQNLSASRPQDRQFILSSKKLLLSDSGFYLCACQPPGQSLAKNIQYFGAGTRLSVL.

A word on this clone: Sequence at one end of the junction differs from germline and may be a read error. The V gene is TRBV6-5, the J gene TRBJ1-2, with 7 bases that match TRBD1. The V gene's germline CDR1 is MNHEY and CDR2 SVGAGI. The CDR3 totals 12 residues. CDR3 coding DNA: TGTGCCAGCAGGGCCACGTCCGGGACAGCGAACTTC. This codes for CASRATSGTANF.

This chain joins TRBV6-5 and TRBJ2-7; TRBD1 matches 10 bases. J lost 6 bases, V lost 5 bases, and 4 bases had no gene match. There are 13 residues in the CDR3. Germline V CDR1 and CDR2: MNHEY, SVGAGI. CDR3: CASSRGQGGEQYF. The CDR3 DNA reads as TGTGCCAGCAGTCGCGGACAGGGGGGCGAGCAGTACTTC.

The chain joins TRBV6-5 to TRBJ1-4; D is ambiguous. The CDR3 has 12 amino acids. Germline V lookup: CDR1 MNHEY, CDR2 SVGAGI. With 11 bases removed from V and 8 bases from J, the gap between germline ends came to 15 bases. The CDR3 nucleotides are TGTGCCTCGAGGAACCGGCAGGAAAAACTGTTTTTT. It yields the protein CASRNRQEKLFF.

The CDR3 region has the DNA TGCGCCAGCAGCCAAGCCACCGGACAGCGACTCTATGGCTACACCTTC. It codes for CASSQATGQRLYGYTF. The chain combines TRBV4-1 with TRBJ1-2; TRBD1 might be the D (6 bases). This CDR3 comprises 16 residues. Germline-derived CDR1 and CDR2 are MGHRA and YSYEKL. Trimming took 1 base from V and 4 from J, leaving 16 bases between them.